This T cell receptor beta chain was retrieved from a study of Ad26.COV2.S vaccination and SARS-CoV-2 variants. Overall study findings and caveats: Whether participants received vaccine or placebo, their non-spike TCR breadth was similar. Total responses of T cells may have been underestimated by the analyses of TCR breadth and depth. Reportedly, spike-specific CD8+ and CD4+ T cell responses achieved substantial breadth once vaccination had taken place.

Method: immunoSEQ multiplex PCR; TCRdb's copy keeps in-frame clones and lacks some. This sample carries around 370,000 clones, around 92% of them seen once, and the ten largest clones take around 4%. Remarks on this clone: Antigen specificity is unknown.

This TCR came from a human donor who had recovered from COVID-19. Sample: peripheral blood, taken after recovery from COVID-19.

Here the CDR3 reads CASSISSRGTEAFF. The CDR3 DNA sequence: TGCGCCAGCAGCATAAGTTCGAGAGGTACTGAAGCTTTCTTT. The V and J genes are TRBV5-1 and TRBJ1-1; D gene unclear. In germline, CDR1 is SGHRS, CDR2 YFSETQ. The CDR3 contains 14 residues. Deletions cut 4 bases from V and 5 bases from J, with 15 bases between.